One T cell receptor (beta chain) is described in this entry. What it binds is not known. This sample was included in a study of cytomegalovirus exposure and HLA in healthy donors. Notes on the study in general: In a later analysis, several top co-occurrence clusters appeared linked to parvovirus B19, influenza, CMV and Epstein-Barr virus. Across donors, sequencing depth was assumed by presence/absence analyses to be roughly uniform. Reportedly, diagnosis of cytomegalovirus status by the classifier showed high specificity and sensitivity.

PCR used 60 Vbeta primers and 13 Jbeta primers. Clones were read by immunoSEQ multiplex PCR, and TCRdb kept only the in-frame ones, dropping some. The repertoire holds 130,000 to 150,000 clones, with around four fifths as singletons. Per the germline V gene, CDR1 is LNHDA and CDR2 is SQIVND (reference sequence). V shed 2 bases, J shed 3 bases, and the junction held 10 bases outside the gene matches. The CDR3 contains 18 residues. The chain couples TRBV19 to TRBJ2-3, with 11 bases identical to TRBD2. The specimen sequenced was PBMCs. This clonotype was obtained from a woman aged 55-75 years in good health and CMV-seropositive. CDR3: CASSITSGSLGRTDTQYF. The CDR3 DNA sequence: TGTGCCAGTAGTATAACTAGCGGGAGTCTCGGGAGAACAGATACGCAGTATTTT.